This record concerns one T cell receptor beta chain sequence. Its antigen is currently unknown. This sample was included in a study of T cell responses to AZD1222 COVID-19 vaccine. For the study at large: Pooled together were second doses at about 4 or about 12 weeks. The study, taken as a whole, reports: Close to half of spike-specific TCRs reportedly recognize unmutated variant regions. Donor demographics were predominantly white British with a female majority; clonal diversity may be underestimated.

Per the germline V gene, CDR1 is MNHEY and CDR2 is SVGEGT. Between the trimmed V and J ends, which lost 6 bases and 2 bases, there was a span of 7 bases. This CDR3 is 12 amino acids long. Some clones are missing from TCRdb's copy, which holds only in-frame ones; the method was immunoSEQ multiplex PCR. The data show 95,000 to 150,000 clones, about 92% seen once. The starting material was peripheral blood, obtained on day 0 of AZD1222 vaccination. This chain uses TRBV6-2 or TRBV6-3 with TRBJ1-2; D is unclear. This TCR came from an adult in good health. The CDR3 spells CASSNENYGYTF. The CDR3 region has the DNA TGTGCCAGCAGCAACGAAAACTATGGCTACACCTTC.